The 28 T cell receptor beta chains in this list originate from one sample, sequenced in a study of blood T cell repertoires in COVID-19. Profiling relied on immunoSEQ multiplex PCR, and the TCRdb table lists in-frame clones only, not all of them. The data contain about 130,000 clones, approximately 84% of them singletons. Material for sequencing was peripheral blood. Receptors originate from a man aged 55 to 70 with acute or convalescent COVID-19.

The chain joins TRBV10-3 to TRBJ2-3; the match to TRBD2 covers 9 bases. J gave up 5 bases and V 6 bases, and 6 bases lay outside the gene matches. CDR1 is ENHRY, CDR2 SYGVKD, per germline. The CDR3 runs to 14 residues. The CDR3 here is CAIRPSGVGDTQYF. The CDR3 DNA is TGTGCCATCAGGCCTAGCGGGGTGGGAGATACGCAGTATTTT.

J is TRBJ2-2 and V is TRBV10-1, with 8 nucleotides matching TRBD2. Germline trimming cut 0 bases from V and 6 bases from J; bases unmatched to any gene: 0. The CDR3 loop spans 14 amino acids. Germline CDR1 and CDR2: WNHNN and SYGVQD (reference sequence). The CDR3 coding sequence is TGCGCCAGCAGTGAGTCCGGGGGGGCCGGGGAGCTGTTTTTT. It encodes CASSESGGAGELFF.

This chain connects TRBV10-3 to TRBJ2-7; D may be TRBD1 (5 bases). Germline lookup yields CDR1 ENHRY and CDR2 SYGVKD. With 6 bases removed from V and 2 bases from J, the gap between germline ends came to 14 bases. The CDR3 is made up of 14 amino acids. DNA for the CDR3: TGTGCCATCAGCCTCCGGACGGACACCTACGAGCAGTACTTC. Its translation: CAISLRTDTYEQYF.

The chain recombines TRBV27 with TRBJ2-2; 8 bases line up with TRBD1. Per the germline V gene, CDR1 is MNHEY and CDR2 is SMNVEV (reference sequence). V lost 5 bases and J lost 7; bases outside the gene matches: 9. The CDR3 runs to 15 residues. DNA of the CDR3: TGTGCCAGCAGTCCAGGCCCAGGGGGCATCGGGGAGCTGTTTTTT. This codes for CASSPGPGGIGELFF.

V is TRBV9 and J is TRBJ1-5, with 8 bases aligning to TRBD1. Germline CDR1 and CDR2: SGDLS and YYNGEE. The V gene end was trimmed by 4 bases and the J gene end by 5 bases; junction bases not matched to a gene: 8. The CDR3 sequence is 15 residues long. This CDR3 is CASSQQGDEDQPQHF. The CDR3, as DNA: TGTGCCAGCAGCCAACAGGGGGATGAGGATCAGCCCCAGCATTTT.

This chain connects TRBV3-1 (or the pseudogene TRBV3-2) to TRBJ1-2; D unresolved. Germline assignment: CDR1 LGHDT and CDR2 YNNKEL (reference sequence). There are 16 residues in the CDR3. V lost 5 bases and J 0 bases, leaving 16 bases between the germline ends. CDR3 coding DNA: TGTGCCAGCAGCGAGTGGGCCCAAGATTCTAACTATGGCTACACCTTC. It is translated as CASSEWAQDSNYGYTF.

J is TRBJ2-7 and V is TRBV2; 11 positions agree with TRBD1. CDR1 is SNHLY, CDR2 FYNNEI, per germline. The CDR3 length is 14 residues. After removal of 5 bases from V and 4 bases from J, the junction contained 4 bases not matched to a gene. The CDR3 DNA is TGTGCCAGCAGTACCGGGACAGGGGGTTACGAGCAGTACTTC. Protein: CASSTGTGGYEQYF.

This chain uses TRBV5-1 with TRBJ2-6, with a tentative D call TRBD1 (5 bases). CDR1 is SGHRS, CDR2 YFSETQ, per germline. The CDR3 runs 18 residues. V lost 0 bases to trimming and J lost 1 base, with 14 bases between them. The CDR3 nucleotides are TGCGCCAGCAGCTTGGAGCCAGGGTCCGCTTCTGGGGCCAACGTCCTGACTTTC. Translating it yields CASSLEPGSASGANVLTF. The full variable domain, its missing parts supplied by reference TRBV5-1 and TRBJ2-6, is KAGVTQTPRYLIKTRGQQVTLSCSPISGHRSVSWYQQTPGQGLQFLFEYFSETQRNKGNFPGRFSGRQFSNSRSEMNVSTLELGDSALYLCASSLEPGSASGANVLTFGAGSRLTVL.

V usage is TRBV7-9 and J usage is TRBJ2-7; 9 nucleotides line up with TRBD1. The CDR3 has 15 residues. With V trimmed by 2 bases and J by 3 bases, 5 bases remained unmatched. In germline, CDR1 is SEHNR, CDR2 FQNEAQ (reference sequence). CDR3 DNA: TGTGCCAGCAGCTTAAACTTGGGACAGGGCTACGAGCAGTACTTC. It yields the protein CASSLNLGQGYEQYF. Full variable domain (outside the CDR3, taken from reference TRBV7-9 and TRBJ2-7): DTGVSQNPRHKITKRGQNVTFRCDPISEHNRLYWYRQTLGQGPEFLTYFQNEAQLEKSRLLSDRFSAERPKGSFSTLEIQRTEQGDSAMYLCASSLNLGQGYEQYFGPGTRLTVT.

This chain joins TRBV6-6 and TRBJ1-4; maybe TRBD1 (5 bases). V lost 0 bases to trimming and J lost 8 bases, with 13 bases between them. The CDR3 loop spans 15 amino acids. Germline CDR1 is MNHNY and CDR2 is SVGAGI (reference sequence). CDR3 sequence: CASSYSISGLEKLFF. The CDR3 region has the DNA TGTGCCAGCAGTTACTCGATTTCAGGGTTGGAAAAACTGTTTTTT.

The V and J genes are TRBV12-3 or TRBV12-4 and TRBJ1-2, with D tentatively TRBD1 (6 bases). V was clipped by 5 bases and J by 7 bases, with 14 bases between them. The CDR3 has 13 residues. The CDR3 nucleotides read TGTGCCAGCAGTGCCTTCCAGGGGTTTGGCTACACCTTC. This gives the protein CASSAFQGFGYTF.

This chain connects TRBV30 to TRBJ1-1, with 7 bases matching TRBD1. CDR1 is GTSNPN and CDR2 is SVGIG in the germline V gene (reference sequence). The junction had 11 bases not matched to a gene; V was cut back by 5 bases and J by 5 bases. This CDR3 is built from 14 residues. Written as DNA, the CDR3 is TGTGCCTGGGAGAAACAGGGGCTTGGGACTGAAGCTTTCTTT. Translated, it gives CAWEKQGLGTEAFF.

This sequence joins TRBV3-1 (or the pseudogene TRBV3-2) and TRBJ1-2; D is undetermined. This CDR3 comprises 15 residues. V shed 1 base and J shed 0 bases, with 9 bases lying between them. The germline V gene has CDR1 LGHDT and CDR2 YNNKEL (reference sequence). CDR3 residues: CASSQGSRTNYGYTF. The CDR3 region has the DNA TGTGCCAGCAGCCAAGGCTCCAGGACTAACTATGGCTACACCTTC.

This chain connects TRBV6-5 to TRBJ2-7, with 8 bases that match TRBD2. The CDR3 is made up of 16 amino acids. V lost 0 bases and J lost 0; bases outside the gene matches: 4. CDR1 is MNHEY, CDR2 SVGAGI, per germline. CDR3 DNA: TGTGCCAGCAGTTACTCGACCGGGGGGGGCTCCTACGAGCAGTACTTC. Translating gives CASSYSTGGGSYEQYF.

This CDR3 reads CASSLVPGLAGYEQFF. As DNA, the CDR3 is TGCGCCAGCAGCTTGGTTCCTGGACTAGCGGGTTATGAGCAGTTCTTC. The gene calls are TRBV5-1 and TRBJ2-1, with TRBD2 identical over 11 bases. The V gene end was trimmed by 0 bases and the J gene end by 8 bases; junction bases not matched to a gene: 7. CDR3 length: 16 residues. Germline CDR1 and CDR2: SGHRS and YFSETQ.

This clone was seen only a few times. Here the CDR3 DNA reads TGTGCCTGGAGTGGGAGGGGAATCTATGGCTACACCTTC. As protein: CAWSGRGIYGYTF. The chain has TRBV30 and TRBJ1-2; D possibly corresponds to TRBD1 (5 bases). Germline values: CDR1 GTSNPN, CDR2 SVGIG (reference sequence). The V end lost 1 base, the J end lost 4 bases, and 10 bases lay between the germline ends. The CDR3 spans 13 residues. Combining the CDR3 with reference TRBV30 and TRBJ1-2 gives the whole variable domain SQTIHQWPATLVQPVGSPLSLECTVEGTSNPNLYWYRQAAGRGLQLLFYSVGIGQISSEVPQNLSASRPQDRQFILSSKKLLLSDSGFYLCAWSGRGIYGYTFGSGTRLTVV.

The CDR3 nucleotides are TGTGCCAGCAGCCAAAATTTCGGGGAACCTGGAAACACCATATATTTT. Translation gives CASSQNFGEPGNTIYF. The chain carries TRBV3-1 (or the pseudogene TRBV3-2) and TRBJ1-3, with D uncertain. The length of the CDR3 is 16 residues. CDR1 is LGHDT, CDR2 YNNKEL, per germline (reference sequence). V was trimmed by 2 bases and J by 2 bases, leaving 13 bases between them.

The rearrangement uses TRBV25-1 and TRBJ1-1; 9 positions agree with TRBD1. CDR3 size: 16 residues. Germline V lookup: CDR1 MGHDK, CDR2 SYGVNS. With V trimmed by 3 bases and J by 2 bases, 7 bases remained unmatched. CDR3 in DNA: TGTGCCAGCAGTGATGCGACAGGGGGGTCTAACACTGAAGCTTTCTTT. It codes for CASSDATGGSNTEAFF.

This chain joins TRBV2 and TRBJ1-2; TRBD1 matches at 7 bases. The CDR3 covers 13 residues. Germline V gene data show CDR1 as SNHLY and CDR2 as FYNNEI. V lost 7 bases and J lost 4; bases outside the gene matches: 6. CDR3: CASTQRQGYGYTF. DNA for the CDR3: TGTGCCAGCACCCAAAGACAGGGCTATGGCTACACCTTC.

The chain has TRBV19 and TRBJ1-2, with D perhaps matching TRBD1 (5 bases). The germline gives CDR1 LNHDA, CDR2 SQIVND (reference sequence). V was cut by 5 bases and J by 4 bases, with 8 bases left in between. The CDR3 loop spans 12 amino acids. CDR3 residues: CASSAGGYGYTF. Written as DNA, the CDR3 is TGTGCCAGTAGTGCGGGGGGCTATGGCTACACCTTC. The variable domain in full, with the rest retrieved from reference TRBV19 and TRBJ1-2, is DGGITQSPKYLFRKEGQNVTLSCEQNLNHDAMYWYRQDPGQGLRLIYYSQIVNDFQKGDIAEGYSVSREKKESFPLTVTSAQKNPTAFYLCASSAGGYGYTFGSGTRLTVV.

This clone has only a few counts. The gene calls are TRBV9 and TRBJ2-1, with 10 bases identical to TRBD2. V shed 4 bases and J 7 bases; nucleotides not matched to a gene: 5. Germline assignment: CDR1 SGDLS and CDR2 YYNGEE. The CDR3 length is 14 residues. This chain's CDR3 is CASSLSGRTNEQFF. CDR3 DNA sequence: TGTGCCAGCAGCCTTAGCGGGAGGACGAATGAGCAGTTCTTC.

The J gene is TRBJ1-6, the V gene TRBV27; no firm D call. The CDR3 spans 15 residues. The germline gives CDR1 MNHEY, CDR2 SMNVEV (reference sequence). Trimming removed 4 bases from V and 12 bases from J, with 19 bases in between. The CDR3, as DNA: TGTGCCAGCAGTTCCACCGGGGAGATATATATACCCCTCCACTTT. As protein: CASSSTGEIYIPLHF.

J is TRBJ2-1 and V is TRBV5-1, with D perhaps TRBD2 (7 bases). Germline loops: CDR1 SGHRS, CDR2 YFSETQ. V was trimmed by 3 bases and J by 15 bases, leaving 16 bases between them. There are 12 residues in the CDR3. The CDR3 protein is CASSWEGQGWFF. The CDR3 DNA sequence: TGCGCCAGCAGCTGGGAGGGACAAGGATGGTTCTTC.

V and J are TRBV2 and TRBJ1-6, with TRBD1 as a possible D gene (5 bases). CDR3 length: 15 residues. The V gene's germline CDR1 is SNHLY and CDR2 FYNNEI. Trimming cost V 7 bases and J 4 bases, with 14 bases left between them. The CDR3 protein is CASTVDSRYNSPLHF. The DNA for the CDR3 is TGTGCCAGCACCGTCGACAGCCGTTATAATTCACCCCTCCACTTT.

A remark on this clone: At the DNA level, this CDR3 is encoded by other sequences in the same sample as well. The gene calls are TRBV12-3 or TRBV12-4 and TRBJ2-1, with a possible D match to TRBD2 (6 bases). This CDR3 has 12 residues. V lost 3 bases, J lost 8 bases, and 8 bases lay in between. The CDR3 sequence: CASSLGGDEQFF. CDR3 DNA: TGTGCCAGCAGTTTGGGGGGAGATGAGCAGTTCTTC.

In this sample, this clone turned up once. The rearrangement links TRBV9 to TRBJ2-2; 9 bases are a match to TRBD1. Trimming cost V 0 bases and J 5 bases; bases outside gene matches: 8. Germline values: CDR1 SGDLS, CDR2 YYNGEE. The CDR3 sequence is 17 residues long. The CDR3 reads CASSVEGTGGRTGELFF. In nucleotides, the CDR3 is TGTGCCAGCAGCGTAGAGGGAACAGGGGGCAGGACCGGGGAGCTGTTTTTT.

The chain has TRBV5-8 and TRBJ1-5, with a weak D call TRBD1 (6 bases). V was pared by 2 bases and J by 5 bases, with 8 bases between. The V gene's germline CDR1 is SGHTS and CDR2 YDEGEE. This CDR3 spans 13 amino acids. The CDR3 bases are TGTGCCAGCAGCTTACAGGGTTATCAGCCCCAGCATTTT. Residues: CASSLQGYQPQHF.

In its sample, this clone was seen once. The rearrangement uses TRBV5-1 and TRBJ2-1, with 8 nucleotides matching TRBD2. The CDR3 loop spans 15 amino acids. V shed 2 bases, J shed 1 base, and the junction held 2 bases outside the gene matches. The V gene's germline CDR1 is SGHRS and CDR2 YFSETQ. Here the CDR3 DNA reads TGCGCCAGCAGCTTAGCGGGGGAATCCTACAATGAGCAGTTCTTC. Translated, it gives CASSLAGESYNEQFF.